Below, 15 T cell receptor beta chains from the same sample are listed, as sequenced in a study of T cell repertoires in cytomegalovirus infection. MiXCR, applied by TCRdb to the reads, yields one record per CDR3 protein. The sample yields about 310,000 distinct CDR3 sequences, roughly 25% seen once. Which antigens these TCRs recognize remains unknown. The source was cultured PBMCs, collected from culture after CMV antigen stimulation. These receptors were collected from a human donor in good health (CMV status not recorded). Some clones in this sample may be carry-over from other donors' samples.

This clonotype occurred a few times. V usage is TRBV19 and J usage is TRBJ2-1; 7 bases map to TRBD2. This CDR3 is 14 amino acids long. Losses at the gene ends were 5 bases for V and 5 bases for J; bases not matched to a gene: 6. Germline values: CDR1 LNHDA, CDR2 SQIVND (reference sequence). The DNA of the CDR3 is TGTGCCAGTAGTCCCGGACTAGTCCACAATGAGCAGTTCTTC. Translated, it gives CASSPGLVHNEQFF.

The rearrangement joins TRBV12-3 or TRBV12-4 to TRBJ1-4; no clear D gene. V lost 3 bases and J 5 bases, leaving 7 bases between the germline ends. The CDR3 runs 13 residues. The CDR3 DNA sequence: TGTGCCAGCAGTTTTTTAGGAAATGAAAAACTGTTTTTT. Its translation is CASSFLGNEKLFF.

A few counts support this clonotype. This chain links TRBV2 with TRBJ1-4; D is perhaps TRBD1 (6 bases). CDR1 and CDR2 (germline): SNHLY, FYNNEI. The CDR3 totals 15 residues. With 6 bases removed from V and 10 bases from J, the gap between germline ends came to 21 bases. CDR3 sequence (DNA): TGTGCCAGCAGGGCCTCCGGGACAAGAGGACGAAAACTGTTTTTT. Protein sequence: CASRASGTRGRKLFF.

This clonotype was recorded once. The J gene is TRBJ2-1, the V gene TRBV19; 8 bases match TRBD2. This CDR3 has 18 residues. Germline V gene data show CDR1 as LNHDA and CDR2 as SQIVND (reference sequence). The V segment lost 1 base and the J segment 5 bases; nucleotides outside the gene matches: 13. The CDR3 is CASSIAPIAGRPDNEQFF. CDR3 bases: TGTGCCAGTAGTATAGCTCCCATAGCGGGACGCCCAGACAATGAGCAGTTCTTC.

The chain's CDR3 is CAISTLTGANYGYTF. The CDR3 DNA reads as TGTGCCATCAGCACGCTAACAGGGGCTAACTATGGCTACACCTTC. The V gene is TRBV10-3, the J gene TRBJ1-2; 7 nucleotides align to TRBD1. Germline CDR1 is ENHRY and CDR2 is SYGVKD. CDR3 length: 15 residues. After removal of 6 bases from V and 0 bases from J, the junction contained 7 bases not matched to a gene.

This clonotype was counted a few times. CDR3 amino acids: CASSYHRQAGSYEQYF. For the CDR3, the DNA is TGTGCCAGCAGTTACCATCGACAGGCTGGCTCCTACGAGCAGTACTTC. V gene TRBV6-5 combines with J gene TRBJ2-7; D is possibly TRBD1 (6 bases). V lost 2 bases and J 0 bases, leaving 14 bases between the germline ends. The CDR3 consists of 16 residues. Per germline, CDR1 MNHEY and CDR2 SVGAGI.

At least ten counts were recorded for this clonotype. This rearrangement joins TRBV6-1 to TRBJ2-7; D may match TRBD1 or TRBD2 (5 bases each). Deletions cut 7 bases from V and 2 bases from J, with 12 bases between. The germline gives CDR1 MNHNS, CDR2 SASEGT. The CDR3 covers 13 residues. CDR3 sequence reads: CASTSGGAYEQYF. The CDR3 coding sequence is TGTGCCAGCACCTCTGGGGGAGCCTACGAGCAGTACTTC.

This clonotype was observed many times. This chain connects TRBV7-2 to TRBJ2-2; D call uncertain. CDR1 is SGHTA and CDR2 is FQGNSA in the germline V gene. Trimming took off 5 bases at V and 2 bases at J, with 12 bases between the two ends. The CDR3 contains 15 residues. CDR3 DNA sequence: TGTGCCAGCAGCCGCCTGCCCATCAACACCGGGGAGCTGTTTTTT. The encoded protein is CASSRLPINTGELFF.

Only a few counts were recorded for this clonotype. The chain couples TRBV12-3 or TRBV12-4 to TRBJ2-2; no firm D call. The CDR3 is 14 amino acids. V was pared by 2 bases and J by 2 bases, with 6 bases between. CDR3 DNA: TGTGCCAGCAGTTTAACAGTCAACACCGGGGAGCTGTTTTTT. Protein product: CASSLTVNTGELFF.

This clonotype was picked up a small number of times. This CDR3 is CASSSITSGSYNEQFF. The CDR3 coding sequence is TGTGCCAGCAGTTCCATTACTAGCGGGAGTTACAATGAGCAGTTCTTC. The chain uses TRBV28 and TRBJ2-1; 11 bases map to TRBD2. V dropped 4 bases and J dropped 4; count of bases not matched to a gene: 6. This CDR3 is built from 16 residues. Germline V CDR1 and CDR2: MDHEN, SYDVKM.

The chain combines TRBV12-3 or TRBV12-4 with TRBJ2-1, with D perhaps TRBD2 (5 bases). The germline V and J ends were trimmed by 6 bases and 4 bases, with 10 bases remaining between them. The CDR3 is 13 residues long. The CDR3 is CASRERRYNEQFF. CDR3 coding DNA: TGTGCCAGCAGGGAGCGGAGATACAATGAGCAGTTCTTC.

In its sample, this clonotype was seen a few times. This chain uses TRBV6-1 with TRBJ1-1; 8 nucleotides match TRBD1. V lost 6 bases to trimming and J lost 4 bases; unmatched junction nucleotides: 7. Germline loops: CDR1 MNHNS, CDR2 SASEGT. CDR3 size: 14 residues. CDR3 sequence (DNA): TGTGCCAGCAGGGTGGACAGGGTCAGCACTGAAGCTTTCTTT. Its protein is CASRVDRVSTEAFF.

Only a few counts were recorded for this clonotype. This sequence joins TRBV24-1 and TRBJ1-2; 7 nucleotides match TRBD1. The CDR3 runs 15 residues. Per germline, CDR1 KGHDR and CDR2 SFDVKD. Losses at the gene ends were 3 bases for V and 4 bases for J; bases not matched to a gene: 7. CDR3 sequence: CATSDPTGSGYGYTF. In DNA, the CDR3 is TGTGCCACCAGTGATCCGACAGGGTCGGGCTATGGCTACACCTTC.

This clonotype was counted at least ten times. This chain connects TRBV7-2 to TRBJ1-1; tentatively, D is TRBD1 (5 bases). CDR1 is SGHTA and CDR2 is FQGNSA in the germline V gene. Trimming cost V 5 bases and J 0 bases, with 13 bases left between them. CDR3 size: 15 residues. The CDR3 region is CASSRRQSMNTEAFF. In DNA form, the CDR3 reads TGTGCCAGCAGCAGAAGACAGAGCATGAACACTGAAGCTTTCTTT.

This clonotype was observed a single time. V gene TRBV12-3 or TRBV12-4 combines with J gene TRBJ2-1; TRBD2 aligns across 7 bases. Trimming removed 6 bases from V and 0 bases from J; junction bases left unmatched: 8. This CDR3 spans 16 amino acids. Here the CDR3 reads CASRIQGGFSYNEQFF. The CDR3 DNA is TGTGCCAGCAGAATTCAGGGAGGGTTCTCCTACAATGAGCAGTTCTTC.